A selection of T cell receptor beta chains follows, all from one sample in a study of CD8 T cells in ankylosing spondylitis. TCRdb passed the 5' RACE reads through MiXCR, listing each CDR3 protein once. The sample yields 250,000 to 350,000 distinct CDR3 sequences, less than 25% seen once. Source material: blood, either unsorted or a sorted T cell fraction (not recorded which). Source of these receptors: a female donor with ankylosing spondylitis or in good health (not recorded which). Both conserved end residues are part of each CDR3. The order of the fields is clone size, V gene, J gene, D gene, CDR3 DNA, CDR3 protein. D genes are given only for firm matches. Expanded clones get a size class; other rows say once, few or many, or leave the size out.

clone size: NA; V gene: TRBV7-9; J gene: TRBJ2-3; D gene: TRBD2; CDR3 DNA: TGTGCCAGCAGCTACAGGACTAGCGGGAGTCGAAACTCGTTCACAGATACGCAGTATTTT; CDR3 protein: CASSYRTSGSRNSFTDTQYF
clone size: NA; V gene: TRBV4-3; J gene: TRBJ2-1; D gene: TRBD2; CDR3 DNA: TGCGCCAGCAGCCAAGAGTCCGGGACTAGGTATCATGAGCAGTTCTTC; CDR3 protein: CASSQESGTRYHEQFF
clone size: NA; V gene: TRBV9; J gene: TRBJ2-1; D gene: NA; CDR3 DNA: TGTGCCAGCAGCCCCGAGCGGAGGTGGGACAATGAGCAGTTCTTC; CDR3 protein: CASSPERRWDNEQFF
clone size: few; V gene: TRBV12-3/TRBV12-4; J gene: TRBJ2-1; D gene: NA; CDR3 DNA: TGTGCCAGCACCCTGGGCTTAGGGGGGGCCCTAGATGAGCAGTTCTTC; CDR3 protein: CASTLGLGGALDEQFF
clone size: once; V gene: TRBV27; J gene: TRBJ1-6; D gene: TRBD1; CDR3 DNA: TGTGCCAGCAGTTTCCAGGACAGGAGGGGGACACCCCTCCACTTT; CDR3 protein: CASSFQDRRGTPLHF
clone size: NA; V gene: TRBV12-3/TRBV12-4; J gene: TRBJ2-2; D gene: NA; CDR3 DNA: TGTGCCAGCAGTTTAATGGCGCCCGGTAACACCGGGGAGCTGTTTTTT; CDR3 protein: CASSLMAPGNTGELFF
clone size: NA; V gene: TRBV5-6; J gene: TRBJ1-4; D gene: TRBD1; CDR3 DNA: TGTGCCAGCAGCCTTGGGACAGGGTACCGAAAACTGTTTTTT; CDR3 protein: CASSLGTGYRKLFF
clone size: many; V gene: TRBV7-2; J gene: TRBJ2-1; D gene: NA; CDR3 DNA: TGTGCCAGCAGCAGTGGGGTATACAATGAGCAGTTCTTC; CDR3 protein: CASSSGVYNEQFF
clone size: few; V gene: TRBV20-1; J gene: TRBJ1-5; D gene: NA; CDR3 DNA: TGCAGTGCTAGCGGACGCCTCAATCAGCCCCAGCATTTT; CDR3 protein: CSASGRLNQPQHF
clone size: NA; V gene: TRBV20-1; J gene: TRBJ2-5; D gene: TRBD2; CDR3 DNA: TGCAGTGCCCCCATCGCGTCGGGAGGGCGCCAAGAGACCCAGTACTTC; CDR3 protein: CSAPIASGGRQETQYF
clone size: once; V gene: TRBV24-1; J gene: TRBJ2-7; D gene: TRBD1; CDR3 DNA: TGTGCCACCAGTTTCCCGGGACAGACTTACGAGCAGTACTTC; CDR3 protein: CATSFPGQTYEQYF
clone size: NA; V gene: TRBV5-6; J gene: TRBJ2-1; D gene: NA; CDR3 DNA: TGTGCCAGCAGCTTTGGGATTCTCTCCTACAATGAGCAGTTCTTC; CDR3 protein: CASSFGILSYNEQFF
clone size: few; V gene: TRBV21-1; J gene: TRBJ2-3; D gene: NA; CDR3 DNA: TGTGCCAGCAGCGCCCTGACTAGCGGGAGGGAAGGCACAGATACGCAGTATTTT; CDR3 protein: CASSALTSGREGTDTQYF
clone size: NA; V gene: TRBV20-1; J gene: TRBJ2-2; D gene: NA; CDR3 DNA: TGCAGTGCTAGGAGAGGGAGTAACGGGGAGCTGTTTTTT; CDR3 protein: CSARRGSNGELFF
clone size: NA; V gene: TRBV7-2; J gene: TRBJ2-7; D gene: TRBD2; CDR3 DNA: TGTGCCAGCAGCTTGTCCCGTAGCGGGAGGGCTCTGTACGAGCAGTACTTC; CDR3 protein: CASSLSRSGRALYEQYF
clone size: NA; V gene: TRBV11-2; J gene: TRBJ2-1; D gene: TRBD2; CDR3 DNA: TGTGCCAGCAGCTTACGGGTAGCGGGAGGGGTAGCGAGGTCCTACAATGAGCAGTTCTTC; CDR3 protein: CASSLRVAGGVARSYNEQFF
clone size: NA; V gene: TRBV9; J gene: TRBJ1-2; D gene: NA; CDR3 DNA: TGTGCCAGCAGCGTAGACGGGAGCTTCCAGTATGGCTACACCTTC; CDR3 protein: CASSVDGSFQYGYTF
clone size: NA; V gene: TRBV12-3/TRBV12-4; J gene: TRBJ2-7; D gene: NA; CDR3 DNA: TGTGCCAGCAGCGCGACCTCCTCCTACGAGCAGTACTTC; CDR3 protein: CASSATSSYEQYF
clone size: few; V gene: TRBV5-1; J gene: TRBJ2-7; D gene: NA; CDR3 DNA: TGCGCCAGCAGCTTGGGTGGGCGGTCTAGCTCCTACGAGCAGTACTTC; CDR3 protein: CASSLGGRSSSYEQYF
clone size: NA; V gene: TRBV10-3; J gene: TRBJ1-2; D gene: NA; CDR3 DNA: TGTGCCATCTCCCTTGGCAGGGAAAGTGGCTACACCTTC; CDR3 protein: CAISLGRESGYTF
clone size: many; V gene: TRBV20-1; J gene: TRBJ1-5; D gene: NA; CDR3 DNA: TGCAGTGCTAGAAGGCAGTCTCTCATGTCAGGTCAGCCCCAGCATTTT; CDR3 protein: CSARRQSLMSGQPQHF
clone size: few; V gene: TRBV28; J gene: TRBJ2-1; D gene: TRBD2; CDR3 DNA: TGTGCCAGCAGCCGGACTAGTGGAAATGAGCAGTTCTTC; CDR3 protein: CASSRTSGNEQFF
clone size: many; V gene: TRBV20-1; J gene: TRBJ1-6; D gene: NA; CDR3 DNA: TGCAGTGCTACCCGACAGAGAGTTAATTCACCCCTCCACTTT; CDR3 protein: CSATRQRVNSPLHF
clone size: NA; V gene: TRBV7-2; J gene: TRBJ2-7; D gene: NA; CDR3 DNA: TGTGCCAGCACCCTTAGGGGGGCGGGAGTGAGCTCCTACGAGCAGTACTTC; CDR3 protein: CASTLRGAGVSSYEQYF
clone size: many; V gene: TRBV5-1; J gene: TRBJ2-7; D gene: TRBD2; CDR3 DNA: TGCGCCAGCAGTAGTGGAGCGGGAGGCGAGCAGTACTTC; CDR3 protein: CASSSGAGGEQYF
clone size: few; V gene: TRBV18; J gene: TRBJ2-7; D gene: TRBD2; CDR3 DNA: TGTGCCAGCTCCAGTAGCGGGAGGACCAGCTCCTACGAGCAGTACTTC; CDR3 protein: CASSSSGRTSSYEQYF
clone size: few; V gene: TRBV7-9; J gene: TRBJ2-2; D gene: NA; CDR3 DNA: TGTGCCAGCAGTCTTGGACGTGTCGACACCGGGGAGCTGTTTTTT; CDR3 protein: CASSLGRVDTGELFF
clone size: NA; V gene: TRBV20-1; J gene: TRBJ2-3; D gene: NA; CDR3 DNA: TGCAGTGCTAGAGACTTCCTTAGCGGAGGGGGGACAGATACGCAGTATTTT; CDR3 protein: CSARDFLSGGGTDTQYF
clone size: NA; V gene: TRBV20-1; J gene: TRBJ2-3; D gene: NA; CDR3 DNA: TGCAGTGCTAGACCTCCGGGGAGTCTCTGGGATACGCAGTATTTT; CDR3 protein: CSARPPGSLWDTQYF
clone size: NA; V gene: TRBV20-1; J gene: TRBJ2-4; D gene: NA; CDR3 DNA: TGCAGTGCTAGTACAGGGATAAACATTCAGTACTTC; CDR3 protein: CSASTGINIQYF
clone size: NA; V gene: TRBV29-1; J gene: TRBJ2-1; D gene: NA; CDR3 DNA: TGCAGCGTGGACCTAATCGGGAGCTCCTACAATGAGCAGTTCTTC; CDR3 protein: CSVDLIGSSYNEQFF